Reported below is one TCR beta chain. Original analysis: Reference gene primer amplification gave estimated nucleated cell counts. TCRdb's table, derived via immunoSEQ multiplex PCR, lists solely in-frame clones and lacks some. V and J calls and clone size are given by that table; D and trimming were obtained from the DNA. The data hold about 190,000 clones, with roughly 84% observed a single time. The data are from a study of blood T cell repertoires in COVID-19. In the study overall: Samples came from the United States, Italy and Spain, spanning acute and convalescent COVID-19. T cells, B-cell-depleted T cells, or PBMCs provided the cDNA or gDNA that served as material.

The source is a human donor in a cohort sampled during active COVID-19. The sample was peripheral blood.

The CDR3 protein is CASSGFRQGVFKNIQYF. Here the CDR3 DNA reads TGTGCCAGCAGTGGTTTTAGACAGGGGGTGTTCAAAAACATTCAGTACTTC. The V and J genes are TRBV27 and TRBJ2-4; 9 bases map to TRBD1. The germline CDR1 and CDR2 sequences are MNHEY and SMNVEV (reference sequence). V was clipped by 5 bases and J by 3 bases; unmatched bases: 11. CDR3 length equals 17 residues.